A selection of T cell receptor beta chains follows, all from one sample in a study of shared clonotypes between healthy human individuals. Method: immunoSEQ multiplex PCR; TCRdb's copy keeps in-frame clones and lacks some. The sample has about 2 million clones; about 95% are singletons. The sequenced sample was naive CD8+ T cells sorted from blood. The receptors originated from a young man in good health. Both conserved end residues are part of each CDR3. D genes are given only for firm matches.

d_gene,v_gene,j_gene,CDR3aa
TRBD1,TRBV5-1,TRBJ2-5,CASSLEPGQQETQYF
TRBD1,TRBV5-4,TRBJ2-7,CASSMDRVNEQYF
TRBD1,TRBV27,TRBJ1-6,CASSWTGGRSPLHF
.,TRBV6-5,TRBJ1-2,CASSYSEGVVYGYTF
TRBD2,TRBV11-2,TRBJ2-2,CASSWTSGGAGELFF
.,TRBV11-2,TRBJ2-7,CASSLVGRNEQYF
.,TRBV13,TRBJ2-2,CASSLATGELFF
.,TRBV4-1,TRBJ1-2,CASSQDPAPAYGYTF
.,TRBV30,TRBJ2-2,CAWSVRRGGTGELFF
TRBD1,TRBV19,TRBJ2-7,CASSIAETGVDEQYF
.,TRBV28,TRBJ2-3,CASSLPETLGTDTQYF
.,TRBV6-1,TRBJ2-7,CASTQGWEQYF
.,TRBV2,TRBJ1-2,CASSGETPNYGYTF
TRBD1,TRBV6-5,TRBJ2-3,CASSYSGRGDTQYF
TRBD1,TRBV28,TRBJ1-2,CASVQQGYYGYTF
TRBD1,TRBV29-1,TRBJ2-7,CSAWTGSSYEQYF
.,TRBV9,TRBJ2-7,CASSVDSLGEGGYEQYF
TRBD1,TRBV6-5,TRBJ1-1,CASSPGGAEAFF
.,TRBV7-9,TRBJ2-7,CASSQRPDEQYF
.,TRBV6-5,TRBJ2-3,CASQGPDTQYF
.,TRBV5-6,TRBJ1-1,CASSSGTGNTEAFF
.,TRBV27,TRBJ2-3,CASSLPRARDTQYF
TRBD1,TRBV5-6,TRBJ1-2,CASSLTGDYGYTF
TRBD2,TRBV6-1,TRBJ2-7,CASSDLEAGEAYEQYF
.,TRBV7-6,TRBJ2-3,CASSSRWGDDTDTQYF
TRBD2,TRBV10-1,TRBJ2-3,CASSELAGSVDTQYF
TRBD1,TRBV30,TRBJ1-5,CACNPGQGNQPQHF
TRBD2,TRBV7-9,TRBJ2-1,CASSFTSGRADEQFF
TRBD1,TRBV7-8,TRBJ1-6,CASSNPGQGDSPLHF
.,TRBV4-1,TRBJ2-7,CASSQDLVGGRDEQYF
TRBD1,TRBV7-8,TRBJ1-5,CASSPERGPSQPQHF
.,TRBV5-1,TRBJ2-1,CASSLRDGSYNEQFF
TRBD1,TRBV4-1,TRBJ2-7,CASSQRMAGQGHGEQYF
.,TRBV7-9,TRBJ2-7,CASSWRDLLSEQYF
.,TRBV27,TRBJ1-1,CASSLYGPEGAFF
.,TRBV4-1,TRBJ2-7,CASSPLESSYEQYF
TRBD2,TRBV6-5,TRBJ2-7,CASSYRGSYEQYF
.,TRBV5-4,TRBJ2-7,CASSSGDKSYEQYF
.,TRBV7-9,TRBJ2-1,CASSRTGEQFF
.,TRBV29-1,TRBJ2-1,CSVRVTYNEQFF
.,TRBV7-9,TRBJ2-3,CASSAGTLTSTDTQYF
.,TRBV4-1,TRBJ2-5,CASSQVTADQETQYF
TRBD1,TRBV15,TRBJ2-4,CATSRDAGTGRDIQYF
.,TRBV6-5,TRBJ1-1,CASSYFPTAGTEAFF
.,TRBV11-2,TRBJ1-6,CASSLVGVNSPLHF
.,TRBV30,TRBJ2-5,CTSGSSQETQYF
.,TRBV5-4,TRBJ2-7,CASSSGSYEQYF
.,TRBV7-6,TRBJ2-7,CASSKGTSNYEQYF
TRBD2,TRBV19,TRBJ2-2,CASRPGLAVDTGELFF